This T cell receptor (beta chain) was observed in a study of cytomegalovirus exposure and HLA in healthy donors. Turning to the study itself: Of a few hundred genotyped donors, more than 70% clustered with self-reported Caucasian donors. Study outcomes and limitations: It was reported that TCR beta sequences correctly inferred the HLA-A and HLA-B alleles for most subjects. Presence/absence analysis assumed near-uniform sequencing depth across donors. Confirmation in vitro established that a few CMV-associated chains were specific for CMV antigens.

PCR primers comprised 60 Vbeta and 13 Jbeta primers. The repertoire was sequenced with immunoSEQ multiplex PCR; TCRdb's copy has only in-frame clones and lacks some. Of 70,000 to 100,000 clones in the sample, roughly 71% were seen once. The count of this clone is one. The antigen is undetermined. In germline, CDR1 is SGHDT, CDR2 YYEEEE. Trimming took 0 bases from V and 1 from J, leaving 10 bases between them. There are 15 residues in the CDR3. Sequences were obtained from PBMCs. This rearrangement joins TRBV5-6 to TRBJ1-1; D not certain. The source of this sequence is a man over 45 in good health and CMV-seronegative. The CDR3 reads CASSLVARSNTEAFF. The CDR3 DNA is TGTGCCAGCAGCTTGGTTGCCAGGTCGAACACTGAAGCTTTCTTT.